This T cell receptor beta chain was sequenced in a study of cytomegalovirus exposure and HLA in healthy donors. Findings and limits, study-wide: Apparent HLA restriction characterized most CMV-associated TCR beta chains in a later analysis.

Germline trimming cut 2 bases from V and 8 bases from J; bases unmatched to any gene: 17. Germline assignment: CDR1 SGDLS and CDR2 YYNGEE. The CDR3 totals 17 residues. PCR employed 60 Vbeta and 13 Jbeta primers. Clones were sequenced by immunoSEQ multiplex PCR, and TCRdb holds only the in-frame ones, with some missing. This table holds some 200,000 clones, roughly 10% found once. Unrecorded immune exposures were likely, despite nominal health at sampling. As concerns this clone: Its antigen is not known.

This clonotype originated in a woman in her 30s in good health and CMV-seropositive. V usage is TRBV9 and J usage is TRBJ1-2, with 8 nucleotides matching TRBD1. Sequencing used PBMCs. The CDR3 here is CASSVTSGTGQGLGYTF. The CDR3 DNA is TGTGCCAGCAGCGTCACCTCCGGTACAGGACAGGGCCTGGGCTACACCTTC.